Given below is one TCR beta chain in context. Its target is unknown. These data are taken from a study of cytomegalovirus exposure and HLA in healthy donors. This PCR relied on a set of 60 Vbeta primers and 13 Jbeta primers. The data were produced by immunoSEQ multiplex PCR, yet TCRdb's version contains in-frame clones alone and is incomplete. Among about 130,000 clones listed, approximately 72% were seen once. Study conclusions and caveats: V- and J-gene trimming in TCR beta was tied to a missense DCLRE1C variant by an analysis performed later. Common viral pathogens were later found to be apparently linked to several of the most significant clusters. A few CMV-associated chains were confirmed in vitro to be specific for CMV antigens.

Germline-derived CDR1 and CDR2 are SGHTA and FQGNSA. V was pared by 6 bases and J by 4 bases, with 12 bases between. The CDR3 sequence is 13 residues long. This receptor was identified in a human donor in good health. The chain uses TRBV7-2 and TRBJ1-1; a weak D match, TRBD1 (6 bases). The source material was PBMCs. The DNA of the CDR3 is TGTGCCAGCAGTCCGGGGGGGCGCACTGAAGCTTTCTTT. Translated, it gives CASSPGGRTEAFF.